This T cell receptor (beta chain) was profiled in a study of blood T cell repertoires in COVID-19. The overall study: The origin of the acute and convalescent COVID-19 samples was the United States, Italy and Spain. PBMCs, B-cell-depleted T cells, or T cells were the source of the cDNA or gDNA that made up the material.

The germline V gene encodes CDR1 SQVTM and CDR2 ANQGSEA. The CDR3 covers 14 residues. The V and J ends lost 7 bases and 6 bases, in that order; junction bases with no gene match: 11. Method: immunoSEQ multiplex PCR; TCRdb's copy keeps in-frame clones and lacks some. This repertoire shows tens of thousands of clones, 87% found once; its top ten account for over 12%. The specimen was peripheral blood. The chain recombines TRBV29-1 with TRBJ2-7, with 11 nucleotides matching TRBD1. This receptor was identified in a male donor with acute or convalescent COVID-19. DNA of the CDR3: TGCAGCGGTCGATCGGGACAGGGGGAGGGCGAGCAGTACTTC. Translation: CSGRSGQGEGEQYF.